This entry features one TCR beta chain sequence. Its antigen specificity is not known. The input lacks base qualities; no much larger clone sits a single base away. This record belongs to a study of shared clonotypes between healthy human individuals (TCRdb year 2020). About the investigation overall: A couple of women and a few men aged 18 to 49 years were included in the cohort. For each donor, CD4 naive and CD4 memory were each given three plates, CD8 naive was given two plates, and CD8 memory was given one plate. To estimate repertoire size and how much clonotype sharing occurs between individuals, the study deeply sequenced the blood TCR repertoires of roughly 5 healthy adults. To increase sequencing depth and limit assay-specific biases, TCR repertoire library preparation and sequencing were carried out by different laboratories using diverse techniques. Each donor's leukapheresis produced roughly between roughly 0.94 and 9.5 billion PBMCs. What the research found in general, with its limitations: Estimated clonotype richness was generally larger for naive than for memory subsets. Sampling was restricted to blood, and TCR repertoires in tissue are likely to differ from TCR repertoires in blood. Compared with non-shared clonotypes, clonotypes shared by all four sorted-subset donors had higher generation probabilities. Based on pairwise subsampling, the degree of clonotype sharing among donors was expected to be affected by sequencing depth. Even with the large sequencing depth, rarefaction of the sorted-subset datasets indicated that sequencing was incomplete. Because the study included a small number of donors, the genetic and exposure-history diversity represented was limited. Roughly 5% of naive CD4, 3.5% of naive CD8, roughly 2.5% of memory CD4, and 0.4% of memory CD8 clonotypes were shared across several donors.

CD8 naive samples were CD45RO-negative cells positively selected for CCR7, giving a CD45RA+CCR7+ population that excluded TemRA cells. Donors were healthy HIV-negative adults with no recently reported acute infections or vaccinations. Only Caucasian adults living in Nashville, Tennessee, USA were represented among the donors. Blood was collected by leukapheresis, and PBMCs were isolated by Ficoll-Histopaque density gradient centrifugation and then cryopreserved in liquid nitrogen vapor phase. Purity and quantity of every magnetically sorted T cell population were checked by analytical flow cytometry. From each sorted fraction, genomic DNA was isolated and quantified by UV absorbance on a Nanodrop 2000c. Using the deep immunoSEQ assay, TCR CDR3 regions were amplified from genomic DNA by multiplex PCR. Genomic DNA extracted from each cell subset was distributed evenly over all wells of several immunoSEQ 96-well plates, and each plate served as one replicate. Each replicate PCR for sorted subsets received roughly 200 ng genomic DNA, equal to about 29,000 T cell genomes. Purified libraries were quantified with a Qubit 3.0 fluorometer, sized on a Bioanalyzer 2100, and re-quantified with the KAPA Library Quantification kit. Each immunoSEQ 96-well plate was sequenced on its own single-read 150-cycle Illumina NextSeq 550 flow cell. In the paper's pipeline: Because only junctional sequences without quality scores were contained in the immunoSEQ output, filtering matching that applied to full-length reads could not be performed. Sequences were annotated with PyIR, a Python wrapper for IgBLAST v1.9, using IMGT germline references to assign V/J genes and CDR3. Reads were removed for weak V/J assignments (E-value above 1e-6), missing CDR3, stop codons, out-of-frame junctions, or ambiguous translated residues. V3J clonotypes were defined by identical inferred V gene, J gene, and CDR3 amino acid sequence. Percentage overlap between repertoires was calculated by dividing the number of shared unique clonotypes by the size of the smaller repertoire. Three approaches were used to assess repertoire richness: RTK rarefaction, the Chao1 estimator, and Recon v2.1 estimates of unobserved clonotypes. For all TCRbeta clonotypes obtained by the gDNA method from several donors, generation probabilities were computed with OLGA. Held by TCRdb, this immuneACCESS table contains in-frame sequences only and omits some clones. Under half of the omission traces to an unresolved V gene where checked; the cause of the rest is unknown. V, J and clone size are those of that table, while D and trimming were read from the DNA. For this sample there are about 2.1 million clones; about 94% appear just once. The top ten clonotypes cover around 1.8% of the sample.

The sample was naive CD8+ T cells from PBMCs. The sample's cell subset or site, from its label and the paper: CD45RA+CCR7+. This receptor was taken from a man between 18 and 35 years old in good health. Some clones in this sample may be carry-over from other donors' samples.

The nucleotides are TGTGCCAGCAGCTTGGGGGACAGGGGCTACAGCGAGCAGTACTTC. The encoded protein is CASSLGDRGYSEQYF. The chain employs TRBV5-6 and TRBJ2-7, with TRBD1 matching 10 junction bases. Reading from cysteine to phenylalanine, the CDR3 counts 15 amino acids. Only CDR3 DNA is held: 45 bases, read in frame from base 1. CDR1 and CDR2 are read off the germline V gene as SGHDT and YYEEEE. The junction shows trimming of 0 bases on V and 6 bases on J, and the gene matches do not reach 6 bases of it. The entire variable domain, with the stretches around the CDR3 drawn from the reference TRBV5-6 and TRBJ2-7 proteins, is DAGVTQSPTHLIKTRGQQVTLRCSPKSGHDTVSWYQQALGQGPQFIFQYYEEEERQRGNFPDRFSGHQFPNYSSELNVNALLLGDSALYLCASSLGDRGYSEQYFGPGTRLTVT.